The 26 T cell receptor beta chains given below trace back to one sample, sequenced in a study of CD8+CD57+ T cells in acquired aplastic anemia. Patients selected for sequencing had displayed CD8+CD57+ cell expansion by flow cytometry. TCR beta VDJ and CDR3 profiles were obtained from a genomic DNA template. TCRdb independently ran MiXCR on the reads; one entry per CDR3 protein. The top ten hold around 3.2% of the sample, which has approximately 160,000 distinct CDR3 sequences, less than 60% seen once. The source material was sorted CD4+, CD8+, or CD8+CD57+ T cells (not recorded which) from PBMCs. All receptors derive from a human donor with aplastic anemia.

This clonotype was observed a handful of times. In DNA form, the CDR3 reads TGCAGCGTTGCGCCCAGGGAGAGCTATGGCTACACCTTC. This encodes CSVAPRESYGYTF. The chain employs TRBV29-1 and TRBJ1-2; D may be TRBD1 (5 bases). Trimming removed 4 bases at V and 4 bases at J, with 13 bases between. Germline loops: CDR1 SQVTM, CDR2 ANQGSEA. The CDR3 is 13 residues long.

The chain carries TRBV6-1 and TRBJ1-2; D uncertain. Germline loops: CDR1 MNHNS, CDR2 SASEGT. This CDR3 region has 11 residues. Trimming pared 4 bases from V and 13 bases from J, leaving 13 bases between. CDR3 DNA sequence: TGTGCCAGCAGTGCCAGCGCCAGGATCACCTTC. It specifies CASSASARITF.

The CDR3 protein is CASSFNSGSYQETQYF. The CDR3 DNA follows: TGTGCCAGCAGTTTTAATAGCGGGTCGTATCAAGAGACCCAGTACTTC. The chain joins TRBV6-5 to TRBJ2-5; 7 bases map to TRBD2. The CDR3 runs 16 residues. Per the germline V gene, CDR1 is MNHEY and CDR2 is SVGAGI. V trimming: 4 bases; J trimming: 2 bases; junction bases outside the gene matches: 10.

This rearrangement joins TRBV25-1 to TRBJ1-1; 8 nucleotides line up with TRBD1. The CDR3 runs to 13 residues. The trim removed 3 bases at V and 10 bases at J, leaving 7 bases unmatched. Germline loops: CDR1 MGHDK, CDR2 SYGVNS. The CDR3 spells CASSELTGGGAFF. DNA for the CDR3: TGTGCCAGCAGTGAGCTCACAGGGGGGGGAGCTTTCTTT.

At least ten counts were recorded for this clonotype. The V and J genes are TRBV7-3 and TRBJ1-1; D gene unclear. V was cut by 5 bases and J by 0 bases, with 7 bases left in between. This CDR3 spans 13 amino acids. Germline V gene data show CDR1 as SGHTA and CDR2 as FQGTGA. The CDR3, as DNA: TGTGCCAGCAGCCGACAAATGAACACTGAAGCTTTCTTT. Translation: CASSRQMNTEAFF. The variable domain in full, completed from reference TRBV7-3 and TRBJ1-1, reads GAGVSQTPSNKVTEKGKYVELRCDPISGHTALYWYRQSLGQGPEFLIYFQGTGAADDSGLPNDRFFAVRPEGSVSTLKIQRTERGDSAVYLCASSRQMNTEAFFGQGTRLTVV.

Concerning this clonotype itself: A junction boundary mismatches the germline segment, possibly from a read error. The chain recombines TRBV11-1 with TRBJ2-7; TRBD1 or TRBD2 may be the D gene (9 bases each). Germline V gives CDR1 SGHAT, CDR2 FQDESV (reference sequence). CDR3 length: 16 residues. CDR3 residues: CASSLAGQGFPREQYF. DNA of the CDR3: TGTGCCAGCAGCCTAGCGGGACAGGGTTTCCCTCGCGAGCAGTACTTC. Drawing the rest from reference TRBV11-1 and TRBJ2-7, the complete variable domain is EAEVAQSPRYKITEKSQAVAFWCDPISGHATLYWYRQILGQGPELLVQFQDESVVDDSQLPKDRFSAERLKGVDSTLKIQPAELGDSAMYLCASSLAGQGFPREQYFGPGTRLTVT.

In its sample, this clonotype was seen many times. The V gene is TRBV5-1, the J gene TRBJ2-5; D call uncertain. The V end lost 3 bases, the J end lost 3 bases, and 9 bases lay between the germline ends. Germline lookup yields CDR1 SGHRS and CDR2 YFSETQ. The CDR3 runs 13 residues. The CDR3 sequence: CASSSIEKETQYF. CDR3 nucleotide sequence: TGCGCCAGCAGCTCGATAGAGAAAGAGACCCAGTACTTC. Drawing the rest from reference TRBV5-1 and TRBJ2-5, the complete variable domain is KAGVTQTPRYLIKTRGQQVTLSCSPISGHRSVSWYQQTPGQGLQFLFEYFSETQRNKGNFPGRFSGRQFSNSRSEMNVSTLELGDSALYLCASSSIEKETQYFGPGTRLLVL.

The chain joins TRBV14 to TRBJ2-7; 9 bases agree with TRBD2. The trim removed 2 bases at V and 6 bases at J, leaving 5 bases unmatched. This CDR3 has 14 amino acids. CDR1 is SGHDN and CDR2 is FVKESK in the germline V gene. The CDR3 region is CASSQRGGAGEQYF. CDR3 in DNA: TGTGCCAGCAGCCAACGCGGGGGGGCCGGCGAGCAGTACTTC.

The V call is TRBV20-1, the J call TRBJ2-3; tentatively, D is TRBD1 or TRBD2 (6 bases each). The germline V gene encodes CDR1 DFQATT and CDR2 SNEGSKA (reference sequence). Between the trimmed V and J ends, which lost 6 bases and 5 bases, there was a span of 12 bases. The CDR3 consists of 12 residues. DNA for the CDR3: TGCAGTGCGGTGAAGGGGGGAGATACGCAGTATTTT. Amino acid sequence: CSAVKGGDTQYF.

This chain links TRBV6-1 with TRBJ2-1; D unclear. The CDR3 has 17 amino acids. Looked up from germline, CDR1 is MNHNS and CDR2 is SASEGT. Trimming removed 6 bases from V and 0 bases from J, with 18 bases in between. The CDR3 sequence is CASSSLFGRSSYNEQFF. The CDR3 nucleotides are TGTGCCAGCAGCAGCTTATTCGGACGGAGCTCCTACAATGAGCAGTTCTTC.

This clonotype was counted only a few times. It may be a read error: a sequence one base away is much more abundant. The chain joins TRBV5-5 to TRBJ2-7, with TRBD2 as a possible D gene (5 bases). The CDR3 totals 16 residues. The V end lost 0 bases, the J end lost 9 bases, and 22 bases lay between the germline ends. Germline V gives CDR1 SGHKS, CDR2 YYEKEE (reference sequence). CDR3 nucleotides: TGTGCCAGCAGCTTGGAGGCCCGAAGGTTCGGGAACGGGCAGTACTTC. It specifies CASSLEARRFGNGQYF.

Ten or more counts support this clonotype. The rearrangement links TRBV7-2 to TRBJ1-1; D gene ambiguous. The V end lost 1 base, the J end lost 1 base, and 4 bases lay between the germline ends. The CDR3 contains 13 residues. The germline CDR1 and CDR2 sequences are SGHTA and FQGNSA. The CDR3 coding sequence is TGTGCCAGCAGCTTAGTACGGAACACTGAAGCTTTCTTT. Residues: CASSLVRNTEAFF.

This clonotype was counted between two and nine times. This chain uses TRBV24-1 with TRBJ1-2; D unresolved. V was trimmed by 2 bases and J by 9 bases, leaving 15 bases between them. Per the germline V gene, CDR1 is KGHDR and CDR2 is SFDVKD. The length of the CDR3 is 14 residues. CDR3 sequence reads: CATSDSDQFESYTF. The CDR3, as DNA: TGTGCCACCAGTGATTCCGACCAATTCGAGAGCTACACCTTC.

This clonotype was seen a few times. The gene calls are TRBV7-2 and TRBJ1-6; the D is unclear. In germline, CDR1 is SGHTA, CDR2 FQGNSA. Trimming took 6 bases from V and 7 from J, leaving 7 bases between them. The length of the CDR3 is 12 residues. This CDR3 reads CASRVKNSPLHF. The CDR3 coding sequence is TGTGCCAGCAGAGTGAAGAATTCACCCCTCCACTTT.

Many counts were recorded for this clonotype. The chain has TRBV5-1 and TRBJ1-1; no clear D gene. The V gene lost 0 bases and the J gene lost 0 bases, with 3 bases spanning the gap. The CDR3 has 13 amino acids. Germline V lookup: CDR1 SGHRS, CDR2 YFSETQ. The CDR3: CASSLGMNTEAFF. The CDR3 bases are TGCGCCAGCAGCTTGGGTATGAACACTGAAGCTTTCTTT.

A note on this clonotype: Since no conserved phenylalanine or tryptophan closes the CDR3, a read error is the likely cause. The V gene is TRBV11-1, the J gene TRBJ2-5, with TRBD1 matching 8 bases. V trimming: 5 bases; J trimming: 3 bases; junction bases outside the gene matches: 17. Germline loops: CDR1 SGHAT, CDR2 FQDESV (reference sequence). The CDR3 runs 18 residues. Written as DNA, the CDR3 is TGTGCCAGCAGCCGTAAGACAGGGGTTTTAAGGTTAGAAGAGACCCAGTACTCC. It encodes CASSRKTGVLRLEETQYS.

The rearrangement uses TRBV10-3 and TRBJ2-7, with 8 bases identical to TRBD1. The germline V gene encodes CDR1 ENHRY and CDR2 SYGVKD. This CDR3 has 12 residues. The trim removed 9 bases at V and 3 bases at J, leaving 4 bases unmatched. The CDR3 here is CAIAGQGYEQYV. DNA for the CDR3: TGTGCCATTGCAGGACAGGGCTACGAGCAGTACGTC.

The V gene is TRBV6-5, the J gene TRBJ1-6; no clear D gene. Trimming stripped 4 bases from V and 10 bases from J, with 14 bases between. From germline, CDR1 is MNHEY and CDR2 SVGAGI. The CDR3 sequence is 14 residues long. The CDR3 nucleotides are TGTGCCAGCAGTTTCGGGTTGAAAGTCTCACCCCTCCACTTT. It is translated as CASSFGLKVSPLHF.

The chain combines TRBV13 with TRBJ2-7; D perhaps matches TRBD2 (5 bases). V was cut by 4 bases and J by 0 bases, with 7 bases left in between. From germline, CDR1 is PRHDT and CDR2 FYEKMQ (reference sequence). The CDR3 sequence is 13 residues long. The CDR3 DNA sequence: TGTGCCAGCAGCTACCGGGACTCCTACGAGCAGTACGTC. Translating gives CASSYRDSYEQYV.

The rearrangement uses TRBV11-1 and TRBJ2-7; 9 bases match TRBD1. The V gene's germline CDR1 is SGHAT and CDR2 FQDESV (reference sequence). The V segment lost 4 bases and the J segment 2 bases; nucleotides outside the gene matches: 12. This CDR3 has 17 residues. CDR3 in amino acids: CASSYSGTGPTAYEQYV. The CDR3, as DNA: TGTGCCAGCAGCTACTCCGGGACAGGGCCCACCGCCTACGAGCAGTACGTC.

This clonotype has at least ten counts. The chain combines TRBV10-3 with TRBJ2-5, with 9 positions matching TRBD1. Trimming at V came to 5 bases and at J to 5 bases, leaving 6 bases not matched to a gene. Germline values: CDR1 ENHRY, CDR2 SYGVKD. The CDR3 totals 14 residues. Written as DNA, the CDR3 is TGTGCCATCAGTTCCGGGACAGGGCATGAGACCCAGTACTTC. Residues: CAISSGTGHETQYF.

This clonotype showed up many times. The V gene is TRBV5-5, the J gene TRBJ2-3; D is unresolved. V lost 0 bases and J lost 0, with 8 bases in between. The CDR3 is 15 residues long. Germline values: CDR1 SGHKS, CDR2 YYEKEE (reference sequence). The CDR3 spells CASSLAVVSTDTQYF. The CDR3 DNA is TGTGCCAGCAGCTTGGCGGTCGTGAGCACAGATACGCAGTATTTT.

The chain employs TRBV30 and TRBJ1-5; 8 positions match TRBD1. Germline V gene lookup returns CDR1 GTSNPN and CDR2 SVGIG (reference sequence). The CDR3 runs 17 residues. Unmatched junction bases numbered 11, after V lost 3 bases and J lost 1 base. CDR3: CAWSGERDRLSNQPQHF. CDR3 bases: TGTGCCTGGAGCGGAGAAAGGGACAGGTTAAGCAATCAGCCCCAGCATTTT.

This clonotype has a count of ten or more. The rearrangement uses TRBV5-1 and TRBJ2-5; D call uncertain. This CDR3 is 15 amino acids long. The ends were cut back, 4 bases at V and 6 bases at J, with 19 bases in the middle. CDR1 is SGHRS and CDR2 is YFSETQ in the germline V gene. CDR3 sequence (DNA): TGCGCCAGCAGCAGCAGCGATTTCAATGGGAAGACCCAGTACTTC. Translation: CASSSSDFNGKTQYF. The full variable domain, rest sourced from reference TRBV5-1 and TRBJ2-5, is KAGVTQTPRYLIKTRGQQVTLSCSPISGHRSVSWYQQTPGQGLQFLFEYFSETQRNKGNFPGRFSGRQFSNSRSEMNVSTLELGDSALYLCASSSSDFNGKTQYFGPGTRLLVL.

The chain recombines TRBV7-9 with TRBJ2-3; a possible D gene is TRBD2 (5 bases). This CDR3 is 14 amino acids long. V was clipped by 4 bases and J by 4 bases, with 12 bases between them. From germline, CDR1 is SEHNR and CDR2 FQNEAQ (reference sequence). CDR3 coding DNA: TGTGCCAGCAGCTCGCGACTCGGGGCAGATACGCAGTATTTT. This gives the protein CASSSRLGADTQYF. The full variable domain, its missing parts supplied by reference TRBV7-9 and TRBJ2-3, is DTGVSQNPRHKITKRGQNVTFRCDPISEHNRLYWYRQTLGQGPEFLTYFQNEAQLEKSRLLSDRFSAERPKGSFSTLEIQRTEQGDSAMYLCASSSRLGADTQYFGPGTRLTVL.

There are many counts of this clonotype. The genes are TRBV5-1 and TRBJ2-7; D unresolved. This CDR3 region has 15 residues. V gave up 0 bases and J gave up 3 bases, with 13 bases separating them. Germline CDR1 is SGHRS and CDR2 is YFSETQ. The CDR3 protein is CASSLEGEDIYEQYF. CDR3 sequence (DNA): TGCGCCAGCAGCTTGGAGGGCGAGGATATCTACGAGCAGTACTTC.